This T cell receptor beta chain derives from a study of blood T cells in healthy people across ages. Study observations and caveats: Estimated diversity that came from one million T cells was considered an underestimate. Diversity of TCR beta per million T cells declined in a roughly linear way with age.

Of note for this clonotype: Antigen unknown.

With a J-beta primer mix and a sample-barcoded 5' primer, a second PCR ran about 7 to 11 cycles. Each cDNA molecule was tagged by a template-switch adaptor that had 12 random nucleotides. TCRdb re-called the 5' RACE reads with MiXCR, one entry per CDR3 protein. The table includes some 640,000 distinct CDR3 sequences, under 30% detected once. Per the germline V gene, CDR1 is SQVTM and CDR2 is ANQGSEA. The CDR3 is 14 residues long. Per individual sample, total RNA of at least 6 micrograms was extracted. Input material: blood. The chain recombines TRBV29-1 with TRBJ2-4, with D perhaps matching TRBD2 (6 bases). The DNA end lines up better with TRBJ2-5; the J call may be wrong. This clonotype originated in a woman aged 80 or over in good health. DNA for the CDR3: TGCAGCGTGAAGGAGGGCCGACTCGGAGAGACCCAGTACTTC. It encodes CSVKEGRLGETQYF.